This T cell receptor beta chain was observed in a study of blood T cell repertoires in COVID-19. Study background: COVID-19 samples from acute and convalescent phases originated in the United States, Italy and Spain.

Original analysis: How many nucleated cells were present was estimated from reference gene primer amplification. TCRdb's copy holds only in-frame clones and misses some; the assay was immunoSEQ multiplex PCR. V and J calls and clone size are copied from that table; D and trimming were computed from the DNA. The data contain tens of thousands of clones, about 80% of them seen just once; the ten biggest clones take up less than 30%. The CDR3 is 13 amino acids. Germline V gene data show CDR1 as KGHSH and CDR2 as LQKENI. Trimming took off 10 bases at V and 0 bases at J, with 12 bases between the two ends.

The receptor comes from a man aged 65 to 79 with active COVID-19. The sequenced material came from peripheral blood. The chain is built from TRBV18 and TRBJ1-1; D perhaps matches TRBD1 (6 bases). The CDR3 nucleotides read TGTGCCACCGTGGACAGTTTGAACACTGAAGCTTTCTTT. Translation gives CATVDSLNTEAFF.